These T cell receptor beta chains were read from a single sample in a study of molecular identifiers for immune sequencing clone quantification. TCRdb redid the calling of the PCR reads with MiXCR, one entry per CDR3 protein. The sample shows approximately 670,000 distinct CDR3 sequences, around 20% of them seen only once. Specimen: naive CD8+ T cells from blood, with Jurkat cell RNA spiked in. The receptor source for this set is a human donor in good health. Some libraries in this study had Jurkat cell RNA spiked in. CDR3s include the opening cysteine and the closing phenylalanine or tryptophan. A D gene is named only where the DNA matches it firmly. Some rows have no size entry. The others give once, few or many, or a class for an expanded clone.

TRBJ2-7	.	TRBV11-2	.	CASSLAGAEYEQYF	TGTGCCAGCAGCTTAGCAGGGGCTGAGTACGAGCAGTACTTC
TRBJ2-2	.	TRBV5-4	TRBD1	CASSLRGQGDTGELFF	TGTGCCAGCAGCTTGAGGGGACAGGGGGACACCGGGGAGCTGTTTTTT
TRBJ2-1	.	TRBV19	TRBD2	CASSKKRGGIYNEQFF	TGTGCCAGTAGTAAGAAGCGGGGGGGGATCTACAATGAGCAGTTCTTC
TRBJ2-1	.	TRBV28	.	CASTSGQIYNEQFF	TGTGCCAGCACCTCCGGACAGATATACAATGAGCAGTTCTTC
TRBJ2-7	.	TRBV4-1	.	CASSQARGSAEQYF	TGCGCCAGCAGCCAAGCACGGGGTTCTGCCGAGCAGTACTTC
TRBJ1-1	many	TRBV6-6	.	CASSFGPSPLDTEAFF	TGTGCCAGCAGTTTTGGCCCGTCACCGTTAGACACTGAAGCTTTCTTT
TRBJ2-3	many	TRBV6-2/TRBV6-3	.	CASSCHGAEFEAYTQYF	TGTGCCAGCAGTTGCCACGGGGCAGAGTTTGAGGCATATACGCAGTATTTT
TRBJ1-1	many	TRBV4-3	TRBD1	CASSQDGTGGTEAFF	TGCGCCAGCAGCCAAGACGGGACAGGGGGCACTGAAGCTTTCTTT
TRBJ2-1	many	TRBV20-1	.	CSAPGEYNEQFF	TGCAGTGCCCCCGGGGAATACAATGAGCAGTTCTTC
TRBJ2-7	.	TRBV6-1	.	CASSATDEYEQYF	TGTGCCAGCAGTGCCACGGATGAATACGAGCAGTACTTC
TRBJ2-7	few	TRBV7-2	.	CASSLLWGSSYEQYF	TGTGCCAGCAGCTTACTCTGGGGCAGCTCCTACGAGCAGTACTTC
TRBJ2-2	.	TRBV6-5	.	CASSYSGTGGLFF	TGTGCCAGCAGTTACTCCGGCACCGGGGGGCTGTTTTTT
TRBJ1-5	many	TRBV13	.	CASSSNRDQPQHF	TGTGCCAGCAGCTCGAACAGGGATCAGCCCCAGCATTTT
TRBJ1-5	many	TRBV4-1	TRBD1	CASSEGGRSQPQHF	TGCGCCAGCAGCGAAGGGGGCCGTAGTCAGCCCCAGCATTTT
TRBJ2-1	many	TRBV19	.	CASSIPYGEQFF	TGTGCCAGTAGTATCCCATATGGTGAGCAGTTCTTC
TRBJ2-7	many	TRBV11-3	.	CASSFGVRNEQYF	TGTGCCAGCAGCTTCGGCGTGAGGAACGAGCAGTACTTC
TRBJ2-2	.	TRBV6-2/TRBV6-3	TRBD2	CASSYPDGNIASGANTGELFF	TGTGCCAGCAGTTATCCGGACGGAAATATCGCTAGCGGGGCGAACACCGGGGAGCTGTTTTTT
TRBJ2-2	many	TRBV7-8	.	CASSLEGSTGELFF	TGTGCCAGCAGCTTAGAAGGGAGCACCGGGGAGCTGTTTTTT
TRBJ1-1	many	TRBV7-9	.	CASRGYTEAFF	TGTGCCAGCAGGGGCTACACTGAAGCTTTCTTT
TRBJ1-6	many	TRBV19	.	CASSWDVSYNSPLHF	TGTGCCAGTAGTTGGGACGTCTCCTATAATTCACCCCTCCACTTT
TRBJ2-7	.	TRBV28	.	CASSLNWQEGTGERYF	TGTGCCAGCAGTTTGAACTGGCAGGAGGGGACGGGGGAGCGGTACTTC
TRBJ1-1	many	TRBV12-3/TRBV12-4	.	CASSLVGGHTEAFF	TGTGCCAGCAGTTTAGTCGGGGGGCACACTGAAGCTTTCTTT
TRBJ2-3	many	TRBV4-1	.	CASSQVGGTPTDTQYF	TGCGCCAGCAGCCAAGTTGGGGGAACCCCCACAGATACGCAGTATTTT
TRBJ2-7	few	TRBV13	.	CASSFEGTNQDERYF	TGTGCCAGCAGCTTTGAGGGTACAAATCAGGACGAGCGGTACTTC
TRBJ2-3	many	TRBV5-4	TRBD2	CASSSPSGGLNTQYF	TGTGCCAGCAGCTCCCCTAGCGGGGGGTTGAATACGCAGTATTTT
TRBJ2-1	.	TRBV10-3	.	CAISDGREPQSSYNEQFF	TGTGCCATCAGTGACGGCAGGGAACCCCAAAGCTCCTACAATGAGCAGTTCTTC
TRBJ1-1	many	TRBV7-7	.	CASSLGATTEAFF	TGTGCCAGCAGCTTAGGGGCCACCACTGAAGCTTTCTTT
TRBJ2-1	many	TRBV7-6	.	CASSIAPRSYNEQFF	TGTGCCAGCAGTATAGCGCCTCGCTCCTACAATGAGCAGTTCTTC
TRBJ2-5	many	TRBV2	TRBD2	CASSNSPGLAGEQETQYF	TGTGCCAGCAGTAACAGCCCCGGACTAGCGGGGGAGCAAGAGACCCAGTACTTC
TRBJ2-3	many	TRBV7-9	.	CASSRDGTDTQYF	TGTGCCAGCAGTCGGGACGGCACAGATACGCAGTATTTT
TRBJ1-6	few	TRBV2	.	CASGRVGDRDSLHF	TGTGCCAGCGGCCGCGTGGGGGACCGGGATTCCCTCCACTTT
TRBJ1-4	.	TRBV3-1	.	CASSHGRPGLFF	TGTGCCAGCAGCCATGGACGGCCCGGGCTGTTTTTT
TRBJ1-1	many	TRBV27	.	CASSLWGPNTEAFF	TGTGCCAGCAGCTTGTGGGGGCCGAACACTGAAGCTTTCTTT
TRBJ1-1	.	TRBV19	TRBD1	CASSRIGTGDTEAFF	TGTGCCAGTAGTAGAATTGGGACAGGGGACACTGAAGCTTTCTTT
TRBJ2-2	many	TRBV2	.	CARSRPSGELFF	TGTGCCAGATCCCGTCCTTCCGGGGAGCTGTTTTTT
TRBJ2-1	many	TRBV12-3/TRBV12-4	TRBD2	CASSPPFGRATSYNEQFF	TGTGCCAGCAGTCCCCCTTTCGGGAGGGCGACCTCCTACAATGAGCAGTTCTTC
TRBJ1-1	many	TRBV5-4	.	CASSLGVEFTEAFF	TGTGCCAGCAGCTTGGGGGTGGAGTTCACTGAAGCTTTCTTT
TRBJ2-1	.	TRBV4-3	.	CASGQKVPLAYGEQFF	TGCGCCAGCGGCCAAAAGGTCCCACTGGCTTACGGTGAGCAGTTCTTC
TRBJ2-3	.	TRBV27	TRBD2	CASSTRLAGSTDTQYF	TGTGCCAGCAGTACCAGACTAGCGGGTAGCACAGATACGCAGTATTTT
TRBJ1-1	few	TRBV7-9	.	CASSLGTESNTEAFF	TGTGCCAGCAGCTTAGGGACAGAATCGAACACTGAAGCTTTCTTT
TRBJ2-7	many	TRBV7-9	.	CASSRSDKSSYEQYF	TGTGCCAGCAGCCGTTCCGACAAGAGCTCCTACGAGCAGTACTTC
TRBJ1-1	many	TRBV7-9	.	CASSTRQDASTEAFF	TGTGCCAGCAGCACAAGACAGGATGCCTCGACTGAAGCTTTCTTT
TRBJ1-5	many	TRBV7-9	TRBD1	CASSWGQPGGNQPQHF	TGTGCCAGCAGCTGGGGACAGCCTGGTGGGAATCAGCCCCAGCATTTT
TRBJ2-2	few	TRBV12-3/TRBV12-4	.	CASSRPGLSGELFF	TGTGCCAGCAGTCGGCCAGGGTTAAGCGGGGAGCTGTTTTTT
TRBJ2-1	many	TRBV7-9	TRBD2	CASSGTSGDYNEQFF	TGTGCCAGCTCCGGGACTAGCGGGGATTACAATGAGCAGTTCTTC